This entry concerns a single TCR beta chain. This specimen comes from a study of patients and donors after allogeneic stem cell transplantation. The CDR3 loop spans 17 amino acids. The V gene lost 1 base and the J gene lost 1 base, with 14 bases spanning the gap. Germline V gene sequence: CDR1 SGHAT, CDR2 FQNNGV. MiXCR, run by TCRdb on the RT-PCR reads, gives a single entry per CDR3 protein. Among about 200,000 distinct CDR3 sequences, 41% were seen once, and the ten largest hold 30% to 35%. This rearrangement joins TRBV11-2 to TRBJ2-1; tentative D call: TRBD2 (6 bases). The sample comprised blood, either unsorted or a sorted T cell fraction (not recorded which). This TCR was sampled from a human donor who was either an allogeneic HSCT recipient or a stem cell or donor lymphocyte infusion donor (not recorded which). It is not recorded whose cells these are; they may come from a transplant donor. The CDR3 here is CASSLALTRTSYNEQFF. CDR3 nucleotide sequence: TGTGCCAGCAGCTTAGCCCTGACTAGAACGTCCTACAATGAGCAGTTCTTC.